A single sample gave rise to the 20 T cell receptor beta chains below, sequenced in a study of patients and donors after allogeneic stem cell transplantation. Each CDR3 protein gets one entry after TCRdb re-called the RT-PCR reads with MiXCR. The sample includes about a million distinct CDR3 sequences, about 20% of them seen just once. The source material was blood, either unsorted or a sorted T cell fraction (not recorded which). These receptors originate from a human donor who was either an allogeneic HSCT recipient or a stem cell or donor lymphocyte infusion donor (not recorded which). It is not recorded whose cells these are; they may come from a transplant donor.

The rearrangement uses TRBV24-1 and TRBJ2-5, with D uncertain. Trimming shortened V by 6 bases and J by 2 bases, and 12 bases separated the two germline ends. Germline V gives CDR1 KGHDR, CDR2 SFDVKD. The CDR3 has 14 amino acids. The CDR3 protein is CATSSSEPQETQYF. CDR3 DNA sequence: TGTGCCACCAGTTCTTCTGAGCCTCAAGAGACCCAGTACTTC.

This clonotype was found a few times. The chain is built from TRBV7-8 and TRBJ2-3, with D possibly TRBD1 on 5 matching bases. V lost 2 bases, J lost 0 bases, and 12 bases lay in between. Germline CDR1 is SGHVS and CDR2 is FQNEAQ. This CDR3 spans 16 amino acids. The CDR3 DNA reads as TGTGCCAGCAGCTTATCCTTTAAGGGGAGCACAGATACGCAGTATTTT. Translated: CASSLSFKGSTDTQYF.

V gene TRBV5-6 combines with J gene TRBJ2-1; D is unclear. The CDR3 is 15 residues long. Per germline, CDR1 SGHDT and CDR2 YYEEEE. With 1 base removed from V and 4 bases from J, the gap between germline ends came to 12 bases. Written as DNA, the CDR3 is TGTGCCAGCAGCTTGAAGATTGGCCGATACAATGAGCAGTTCTTC. It codes for CASSLKIGRYNEQFF.

V usage is TRBV10-3 and J usage is TRBJ2-3; perhaps TRBD2 as D (7 bases). V was cut by 4 bases and J by 4 bases, with 21 bases left in between. This CDR3 spans 17 amino acids. Germline CDR1 and CDR2: ENHRY and SYGVKD. In DNA, the CDR3 is TGTGCCATCAGTGCCCTCAGGGGTCGGGGGGTGCCAGATACGCAGTATTTT. Encoded protein: CAISALRGRGVPDTQYF.

The chain joins TRBV6-1 to TRBJ2-2, with TRBD2 matching 11 bases. Germline assignment: CDR1 MNHNS and CDR2 SASEGT. V shed 7 bases, J shed 1 base, and the junction held 8 bases outside the gene matches. The CDR3 length is 17 residues. The CDR3 protein is CASTTKGLAVNTGELFF. CDR3 DNA sequence: TGTGCCAGCACTACAAAGGGACTAGCGGTGAACACCGGGGAGCTGTTTTTT.

This sequence joins TRBV5-6 and TRBJ1-1, with D possibly TRBD1 on 5 matching bases. The V and J ends lost 0 bases and 4 bases respectively, with 13 bases between them. In germline, CDR1 is SGHDT, CDR2 YYEEEE. The CDR3 has 15 residues. The CDR3 sequence: CASSLGDLLGTEAFF. CDR3 in DNA: TGTGCCAGCAGCTTGGGGGACTTACTGGGCACTGAAGCTTTCTTT.

This clonotype was seen a few times. This rearrangement joins TRBV12-3 or TRBV12-4 to TRBJ1-5; D might be TRBD1 (5 bases). The CDR3 extends over 19 amino acids. V was pared by 1 base and J by 2 bases, with 21 bases between. This CDR3 is CASSLGSGFGAHRNQPQHF. As DNA, the CDR3 is TGTGCCAGCAGTTTAGGATCGGGGTTTGGGGCCCATCGCAATCAGCCCCAGCATTTT.

This clonotype was recorded many times. The V gene is TRBV5-1, the J gene TRBJ1-5; D is unresolved. Trimming took off 4 bases at V and 9 bases at J, with 14 bases between the two ends. CDR3 size: 13 residues. Germline V gene sequence: CDR1 SGHRS, CDR2 YFSETQ. The CDR3 loop reads CASSPGPLWPQHF. The DNA of the CDR3 is TGCGCCAGCAGCCCTGGGCCCCTTTGGCCCCAGCATTTT.

The chain employs TRBV20-1 and TRBJ1-4; D ambiguous. V lost 0 bases, J lost 6 bases, and 8 bases lay in between. Germline CDR1 is DFQATT and CDR2 is SNEGSKA (reference sequence). The CDR3 runs 13 residues. CDR3 DNA: TGCAGTGCTAGAGACCCCTGGCATGAAAAACTGTTTTTT. It codes for CSARDPWHEKLFF.

The chain uses TRBV20-1 and TRBJ1-4, with TRBD1 as a possible D gene (5 bases). The V gene's germline CDR1 is DFQATT and CDR2 SNEGSKA (reference sequence). The CDR3 extends over 14 amino acids. Trimming took 5 bases from V and 0 from J, leaving 10 bases between them. DNA of the CDR3: TGCAGTGCTCGGGACCGCTCAACTAATGAAAAACTGTTTTTT. Its protein product is CSARDRSTNEKLFF.

Only a few counts were recorded for this clonotype. J is TRBJ2-1 and V is TRBV24-1; 7 bases are a match to TRBD1. This CDR3 contains 16 residues. The germline V gene encodes CDR1 KGHDR and CDR2 SFDVKD. With V trimmed by 4 bases and J by 5 bases, 10 bases remained unmatched. CDR3 in amino acids: CATSDHRGGGNNEQFF. For the CDR3, the DNA is TGTGCCACCAGTGACCACAGGGGTGGTGGGAACAATGAGCAGTTCTTC.

The rearrangement uses TRBV11-1 and TRBJ1-2; D is possibly TRBD1 (5 bases). V dropped 5 bases and J dropped 4 bases, with 17 bases sitting between them. The CDR3 contains 15 residues. CDR1 is SGHAT and CDR2 is FQDESV in the germline V gene (reference sequence). The CDR3 DNA follows: TGTGCCAGCAGCCCCAAGCGGGGGATCTCCTATGGCTACACCTTC. Translating it yields CASSPKRGISYGYTF. Full variable domain (remainder filled in from reference TRBV11-1 and TRBJ1-2): EAEVAQSPRYKITEKSQAVAFWCDPISGHATLYWYRQILGQGPELLVQFQDESVVDDSQLPKDRFSAERLKGVDSTLKIQPAELGDSAMYLCASSPKRGISYGYTFGSGTRLTVV.

The chain combines TRBV7-2 with TRBJ2-7, with 8 positions matching TRBD1. The ends lost 5 bases at V and 4 bases at J; junction bases unmatched: 4. Germline loops: CDR1 SGHTA, CDR2 FQGNSA. This CDR3 comprises 13 residues. The CDR3 here is CASSHDRGYEQYF. Here the CDR3 DNA reads TGTGCCAGCAGCCATGACAGGGGATACGAGCAGTACTTC.

V usage is TRBV27 and J usage is TRBJ1-2; D call uncertain. The V gene lost 10 bases and the J gene lost 2 bases, with 14 bases spanning the gap. The CDR3 is 13 residues long. The germline V gene has CDR1 MNHEY and CDR2 SMNVEV (reference sequence). The DNA for the CDR3 is TGTGCCACCTCAGATCCTGACAACTATGGCTACACCTTC. Its protein is CATSDPDNYGYTF.

V usage is TRBV12-3 or TRBV12-4 and J usage is TRBJ1-2, with 7 bases matching TRBD1. The junction had 7 bases not matched to a gene; V was cut back by 5 bases and J by 7 bases. This CDR3 contains 13 residues. The CDR3 region is CASSPDRVGGYTF. The CDR3 coding sequence is TGTGCCAGCAGTCCAGACAGGGTGGGTGGCTACACCTTC.

This chain's CDR3 is CSARDPILTGELFF. The CDR3 DNA reads as TGCAGTGCTAGAGATCCCATTTTGACCGGGGAGCTGTTTTTT. This chain links TRBV20-1 with TRBJ2-2; D unresolved. V was cut by 0 bases and J by 5 bases, with 10 bases left in between. The CDR3 loop spans 14 amino acids. CDR1 is DFQATT and CDR2 is SNEGSKA in the germline V gene (reference sequence).

This clonotype was counted between two and nine times. The V and J genes are TRBV11-2 and TRBJ2-7; D is unclear. V lost 5 bases to trimming and J lost 0 bases, with 8 bases between them. The CDR3 is 13 amino acids. Per the germline V gene, CDR1 is SGHAT and CDR2 is FQNNGV. CDR3 loop: CASSIPSSYEQYF. As DNA, the CDR3 is TGTGCCAGCAGCATTCCTAGCTCCTACGAGCAGTACTTC.

This clonotype was seen only a few times. The rearrangement uses TRBV12-3 or TRBV12-4 and TRBJ2-5; the D is unclear. Trimming shortened V by 6 bases and J by 1 base, and 12 bases separated the two germline ends. The CDR3 spans 14 residues. Here the CDR3 reads CASSPERAQETQYF. The CDR3 nucleotides read TGTGCCAGCAGCCCCGAGAGAGCCCAAGAGACCCAGTACTTC.

There are a few counts of this clonotype. The V and J genes are TRBV20-1 and TRBJ1-2; 9 positions agree with TRBD1. This CDR3 is 17 amino acids long. CDR1 and CDR2 (germline): DFQATT, SNEGSKA (reference sequence). With 1 base clipped from V and 1 base from J, the junction kept 10 bases outside the gene matches. CDR3 protein: CSARVRDREGYNYGYTF. The DNA of the CDR3 is TGCAGTGCTAGAGTACGGGACAGGGAGGGCTATAACTATGGCTACACCTTC.

The rearrangement links TRBV20-1 to TRBJ2-4; D perhaps matches TRBD1 (6 bases). Germline lookup yields CDR1 DFQATT and CDR2 SNEGSKA (reference sequence). The V and J ends lost 6 bases and 0 bases respectively, with 15 bases between them. The CDR3 spans 15 residues. CDR3 residues: CSAQTGYLAKNIQYF. The CDR3 nucleotides are TGCAGTGCCCAAACAGGGTACCTAGCCAAAAACATTCAGTACTTC.